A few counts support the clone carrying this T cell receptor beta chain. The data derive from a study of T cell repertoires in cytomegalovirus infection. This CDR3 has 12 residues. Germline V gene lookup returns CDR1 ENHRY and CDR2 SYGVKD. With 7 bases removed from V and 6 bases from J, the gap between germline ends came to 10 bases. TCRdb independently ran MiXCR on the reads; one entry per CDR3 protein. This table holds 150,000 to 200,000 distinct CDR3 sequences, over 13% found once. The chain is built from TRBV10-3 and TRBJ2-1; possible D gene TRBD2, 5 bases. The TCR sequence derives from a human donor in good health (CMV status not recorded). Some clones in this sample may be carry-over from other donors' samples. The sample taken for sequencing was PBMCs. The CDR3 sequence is CAITGGSNEQFF. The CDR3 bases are TGTGCCATCACAGGTGGGAGCAATGAGCAGTTCTTC.